This T cell receptor beta chain was recorded in a study of T cell repertoires in cytomegalovirus infection. Study in general: Indications came from public TCR beta signatures; they pointed to CMV infection and to a matching HLA type. Notes on the study in general: What dominated the ex vivo response were HLA-C-restricted CMV-specific TCR beta clonotypes. The cumulative frequency of public TCR beta families distinguished individuals who carried CMV together with the relevant HLA.

This clonotype was counted a few times. What it binds is not known. TCRdb re-called the reads with MiXCR, one entry per CDR3 protein. The sample lists 400,000 to 550,000 distinct CDR3 sequences, 10% to 12% occurring once. CDR1 is DFQATT, CDR2 SNEGSKA, per germline (reference sequence). The germline V and J ends were trimmed by 0 bases and 3 bases, with 9 bases remaining between them. The CDR3 has 14 residues. The sequenced material came from PBMCs. The chain carries TRBV20-1 and TRBJ2-1; D tentatively reads TRBD1 or TRBD2 (5 bases each). The clonotype was recovered from a human donor in good health (CMV status not recorded). Some clones in this sample may be carry-over from other donors' samples. CDR3 protein: CSAREGTFYNEQFF. CDR3 DNA: TGCAGTGCTAGAGAGGGGACCTTCTACAATGAGCAGTTCTTC.